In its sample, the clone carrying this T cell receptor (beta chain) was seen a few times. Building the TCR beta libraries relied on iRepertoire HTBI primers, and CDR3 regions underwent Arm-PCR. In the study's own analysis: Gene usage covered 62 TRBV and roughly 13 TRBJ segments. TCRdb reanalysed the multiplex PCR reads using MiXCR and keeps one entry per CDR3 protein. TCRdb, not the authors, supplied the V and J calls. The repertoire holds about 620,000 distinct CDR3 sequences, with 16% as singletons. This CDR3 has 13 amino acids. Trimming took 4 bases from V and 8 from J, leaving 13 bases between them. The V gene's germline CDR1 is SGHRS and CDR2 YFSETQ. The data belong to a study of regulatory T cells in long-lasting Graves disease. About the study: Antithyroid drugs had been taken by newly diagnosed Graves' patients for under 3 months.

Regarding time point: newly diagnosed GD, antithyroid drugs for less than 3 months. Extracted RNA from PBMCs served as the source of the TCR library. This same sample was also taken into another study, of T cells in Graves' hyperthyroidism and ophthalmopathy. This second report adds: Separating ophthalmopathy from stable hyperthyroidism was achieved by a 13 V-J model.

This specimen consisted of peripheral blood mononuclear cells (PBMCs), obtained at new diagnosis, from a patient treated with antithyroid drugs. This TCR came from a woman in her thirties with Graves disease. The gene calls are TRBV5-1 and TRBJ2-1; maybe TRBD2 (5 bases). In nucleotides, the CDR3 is TGCGCCAGCAGCCCCGGACTCTCTCATGAGCAGTTCTTC. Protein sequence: CASSPGLSHEQFF.